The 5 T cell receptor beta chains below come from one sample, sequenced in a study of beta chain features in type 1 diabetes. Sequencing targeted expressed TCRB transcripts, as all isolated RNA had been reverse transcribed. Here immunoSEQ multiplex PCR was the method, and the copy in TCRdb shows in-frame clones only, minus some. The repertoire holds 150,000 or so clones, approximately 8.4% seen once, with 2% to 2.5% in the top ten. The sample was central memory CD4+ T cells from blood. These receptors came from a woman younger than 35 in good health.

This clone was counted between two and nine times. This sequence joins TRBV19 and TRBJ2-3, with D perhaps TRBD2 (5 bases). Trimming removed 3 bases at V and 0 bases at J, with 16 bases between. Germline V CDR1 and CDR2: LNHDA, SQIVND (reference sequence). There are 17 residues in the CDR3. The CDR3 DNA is TGTGCCAGTAGTATTGTAAGCAGCGGCCTAAGCACAGATACGCAGTATTTT. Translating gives CASSIVSSGLSTDTQYF.

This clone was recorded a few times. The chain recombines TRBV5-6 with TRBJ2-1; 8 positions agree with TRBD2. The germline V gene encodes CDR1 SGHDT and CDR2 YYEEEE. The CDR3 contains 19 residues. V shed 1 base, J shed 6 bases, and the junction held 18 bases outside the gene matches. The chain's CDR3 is CASSLMGSGAQMGLNEQFF. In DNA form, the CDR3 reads TGTGCCAGCAGCTTGATGGGTAGCGGGGCCCAGATGGGGCTCAATGAGCAGTTCTTC.

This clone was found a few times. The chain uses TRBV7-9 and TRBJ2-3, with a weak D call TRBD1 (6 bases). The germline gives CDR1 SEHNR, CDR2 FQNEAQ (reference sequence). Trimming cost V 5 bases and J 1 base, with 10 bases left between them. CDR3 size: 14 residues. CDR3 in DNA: TGTGCCAGCAGCCTCAGGGGACGCACAGATACGCAGTATTTT. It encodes CASSLRGRTDTQYF.

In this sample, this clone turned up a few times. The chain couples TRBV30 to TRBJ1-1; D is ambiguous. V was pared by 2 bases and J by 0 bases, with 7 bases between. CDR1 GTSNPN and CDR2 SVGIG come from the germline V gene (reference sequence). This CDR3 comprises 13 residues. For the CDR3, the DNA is TGTGCCTGGAGTCCCTATATGAACACTGAAGCTTTCTTT. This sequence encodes CAWSPYMNTEAFF.

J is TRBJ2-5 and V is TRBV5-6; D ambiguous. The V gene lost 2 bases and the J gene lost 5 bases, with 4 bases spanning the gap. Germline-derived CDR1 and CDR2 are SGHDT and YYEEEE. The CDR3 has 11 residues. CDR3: CASSFRETQYF. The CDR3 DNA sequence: TGTGCCAGCAGCTTTCGGGAGACCCAGTACTTC.